The source of this T cell receptor (beta chain) is a study of blood T cell repertoires in COVID-19 (dated by TCRdb to 2020 to 2022). The study in broad terms: Collaborator samples came from the United States, Italy and Spain and covered acute and convalescent phases of COVID-19. The repertoires were released in a freely available public database intended as a resource for research on the immune response to SARS-CoV-2. Subjects who had been exposed to COVID-19, were actively infected with it, or had recovered from it provided the deeply sampled blood TCRbeta repertoires that made up the dataset. Samples came from the ongoing ImmuneRACE study (first 160 participants) plus 1,254 subjects from 6 global collaborators. The prospective study material was composed of cDNA or gDNA derived from T cells, B-cell-depleted T cells, or PBMCs. Nearly every sample came with metadata listing a de-identified subject ID, COVID-19 status, age in years and sex. Where available, HLA class I and class II types were taken from metadata supplied by the sample provider and were not determined by assay-based typing. Summary of the overall study and its limitations: The quantity of clinical and demographic metadata differed by source and by participant and was supplied without curation.

Enrolling through a virtual design, the prospective study's participants ranged in age from roughly 18 to 95 years and lived across 24 United States geographic areas. To assign participants to cohorts, the prospective study relied on clinical history that participants themselves reported in a screening survey and a study questionnaire. For ImmuneRACE Cohort 3, a participant was defined as recovered based on two consecutive negative NP/OP PCR tests, clearance by a healthcare professional, or resolution of symptoms. Mobile phlebotomists in the prospective study collected whole blood, serum and a nasopharyngeal or oropharyngeal swab from every participant. Prospective study participants could optionally give additional blood draws and questionnaires over an approximately 2-month period. Blood samples from the prospective study were shipped frozen or at room temperature prior to DNA extraction. TCRbeta CDR3 regions were amplified from genomic DNA using the immunoSEQ Assay, a bias-controlled multiplex PCR. Per the original workflow: The number of nucleated cells in each sample was estimated by amplification of reference gene primers within the assay. To quantify the absolute abundance of each unique TCRbeta CDR3 rearrangement, sequence reads were collapsed and filtered. For each sample, productive Simpson clonality was calculated by taking the square root of Simpson's diversity index across productive rearrangements. The source is immuneACCESS, and TCRdb retained only in-frame sequences with V and J called. Part of the clones is not carried over; for the studies checked, unresolved V genes explain less than half of this, and the remainder is unexplained. That table is the source of V, J and clone size, and D and trimming were worked out from the DNA. A total of about 150,000 clones appear in this sample, 78% of them only once. Of the sample, 6% is held by the ten largest clones.

The germline V gene specifies MDHEN as CDR1 and SYDVKM as CDR2. Trimming takes 4 bases from V and 0 bases from J, and the germline ends sit 12 bases apart. The CDR3 runs 16 residues from the cysteine to the phenylalanine. The sequence is cut down to CDR3 DNA, 48 bases in frame from base 1. Of note for this clone: Its antigen remains unidentified. Per-base qualities were not stored, and no clone one base away is much larger.

What was sequenced was PBMCs or T cells enriched from blood (not recorded which). The sequence came from a woman in her forties or fifties who had recovered from COVID-19. The chain is encoded by TRBV28 joined to TRBJ2-2, and possibly TRBD1, on 6 matching bases. The nucleotides are TGTGCCAGCAGTTCTTATAGACAGGCGAACACCGGGGAGCTGTTTTTT. This is translated as CASSSYRQANTGELFF.